Listed here are 27 T cell receptor beta chains from one sample, sequenced in a study of blood T cell repertoires in COVID-19. Clones were sequenced by immunoSEQ multiplex PCR, and TCRdb holds only the in-frame ones, with some missing. The sample contains about 210,000 clones, roughly 82% of which appear only once. Sequenced sample: peripheral blood. All receptors come from a woman aged 60-75 years with COVID-19, enrolled during active disease.

This chain joins TRBV4-3 and TRBJ1-6; D gene ambiguous. The CDR3 sequence is 16 residues long. V shed 0 bases and J shed 7 bases, with 13 bases lying between them. Germline CDR1 reads LGHNA; CDR2 reads YSLEER. The CDR3 nucleotides are TGCGCCAGCAGCCAAGATCATAACAGCCTCAATTCACCCCTCCACTTT. Its translation is CASSQDHNSLNSPLHF.

The chain has TRBV6-2 or TRBV6-3 and TRBJ1-5; D might be TRBD1 (6 bases). V lost 4 bases to trimming and J lost 4 bases, with 11 bases between them. This CDR3 spans 14 amino acids. Germline CDR1 is MNHEY and CDR2 is SVGEGT. The CDR3 sequence is CASSFGQPNQPQHF. CDR3 sequence (DNA): TGTGCCAGCAGTTTCGGACAGCCGAATCAGCCCCAGCATTTT.

This chain joins TRBV6-1 and TRBJ2-1, with 9 bases aligning to TRBD2. CDR1 is MNHNS, CDR2 SASEGT, per germline. Unmatched junction bases numbered 6, after V lost 3 bases and J lost 0 bases. The CDR3 has 17 amino acids. CDR3 amino acids: CASSEFSGSSSYNEQFF. In DNA form, the CDR3 reads TGTGCCAGCAGTGAGTTTAGCGGGAGTAGCTCCTACAATGAGCAGTTCTTC.

The chain has TRBV12-3 or TRBV12-4 and TRBJ2-7, with TRBD1 matching over 8 bases. V was pared by 5 bases and J by 2 bases, with 2 bases of the junction left unmatched. The CDR3 runs to 13 residues. CDR3 residues: CASSKTGAYEQYF. The CDR3 DNA reads as TGTGCCAGCAGTAAGACAGGGGCCTACGAGCAGTACTTC.

V usage is TRBV4-3 and J usage is TRBJ1-3; TRBD1 might be the D (6 bases). Germline CDR1 is LGHNA and CDR2 is YSLEER. This CDR3 contains 17 residues. The V gene lost 2 bases and the J gene lost 0 bases, with 14 bases spanning the gap. CDR3 nucleotide sequence: TGCGCCAGCAGCCAAACACAGGGTAGTAACTCTGGAAACACCATATATTTT. This sequence encodes CASSQTQGSNSGNTIYF.

This chain connects TRBV6-5 to TRBJ2-1; a possible D gene is TRBD2 (5 bases). From germline, CDR1 is MNHEY and CDR2 SVGAGI. The V end was cut by 6 bases, the J end by 4 bases, with 16 bases between. This CDR3 region has 15 residues. The CDR3 loop is CASRPGGVGYNEQFF. CDR3 coding DNA: TGTGCCAGCAGACCCGGAGGAGTAGGATACAATGAGCAGTTCTTC.

The gene calls are TRBV2 and TRBJ1-1, with a weak D call TRBD1 (5 bases). The CDR3 has 13 residues. CDR1 and CDR2 from the germline V gene are SNHLY and FYNNEI. The V end lost 8 bases, the J end lost 4 bases, and 14 bases lay between the germline ends. CDR3: CASLGGRGTEAFF. DNA of the CDR3: TGTGCCAGCTTGGGAGGGAGGGGCACTGAAGCTTTCTTT.

This chain joins TRBV5-1 and TRBJ2-1, with 8 bases aligning to TRBD2. The V segment lost 3 bases and the J segment 0 bases; nucleotides outside the gene matches: 5. This CDR3 contains 16 residues. Germline CDR1 and CDR2: SGHRS and YFSETQ. CDR3 in DNA: TGCGCCAGCAGCTCAAATCTAGCGGGCTCCTACAATGAGCAGTTCTTC. It yields the protein CASSSNLAGSYNEQFF.

The chain links TRBV7-8 to TRBJ2-2, with TRBD1 matching over 9 bases. CDR1 is SGHVS, CDR2 FQNEAQ, per germline. Losses at the gene ends were 5 bases for V and 6 bases for J; bases not matched to a gene: 7. This CDR3 is built from 15 residues. CDR3 DNA: TGTGCCAGCAGCATCAGGGACAGGGTTGCCGGGGAGCTGTTTTTT. This translates into CASSIRDRVAGELFF.

CDR3 sequence reads: CASSTRASDTQYF. For the CDR3, the DNA is TGTGCCAGTAGTACCAGAGCGTCAGATACGCAGTATTTT. V is TRBV19 and J is TRBJ2-3; D unresolved. CDR3 size: 13 residues. CDR1 is LNHDA, CDR2 SQIVND, per germline (reference sequence). V was trimmed by 4 bases and J by 4 bases, leaving 9 bases between them. Full variable domain (outside the CDR3, taken from reference TRBV19 and TRBJ2-3): DGGITQSPKYLFRKEGQNVTLSCEQNLNHDAMYWYRQDPGQGLRLIYYSQIVNDFQKGDIAEGYSVSREKKESFPLTVTSAQKNPTAFYLCASSTRASDTQYFGPGTRLTVL.

This chain links TRBV6-5 with TRBJ2-3, with D perhaps TRBD1 (6 bases). Germline loops: CDR1 MNHEY, CDR2 SVGAGI. Trimming took off 4 bases at V and 0 bases at J, with 8 bases between the two ends. This CDR3 is 14 amino acids long. The CDR3 region has the DNA TGTGCCAGCAGTTGGACAGCTAGCACAGATACGCAGTATTTT. Translated: CASSWTASTDTQYF.

The chain uses TRBV7-9 and TRBJ2-2, with D perhaps TRBD1 (5 bases). Trimming left V 5 bases short and J 4 bases short, with 20 bases between. This CDR3 is built from 17 residues. Looked up from germline, CDR1 is SEHNR and CDR2 is FQNEAQ (reference sequence). The CDR3 is CASSPRSGLGATGELFF. The CDR3, as DNA: TGTGCCAGCAGCCCCAGGTCGGGCCTAGGGGCCACCGGGGAGCTGTTTTTT. The variable domain in full, with the rest retrieved from reference TRBV7-9 and TRBJ2-2, is DTGVSQNPRHKITKRGQNVTFRCDPISEHNRLYWYRQTLGQGPEFLTYFQNEAQLEKSRLLSDRFSAERPKGSFSTLEIQRTEQGDSAMYLCASSPRSGLGATGELFFGEGSRLTVL.

V and J are TRBV24-1 and TRBJ2-7, with 12 bases that match TRBD2. Losses at the gene ends were 2 bases for V and 2 bases for J; bases not matched to a gene: 15. The CDR3 is 20 residues long. Germline CDR1 is KGHDR and CDR2 is SFDVKD. CDR3 amino acids: CATSDSTGTSGPPAPYEQYV. In DNA form, the CDR3 reads TGTGCCACCAGTGATTCGACCGGGACTAGCGGGCCTCCCGCCCCCTACGAGCAGTACGTC.

The gene calls are TRBV3-1 (or the pseudogene TRBV3-2) and TRBJ2-7; 10 nucleotides line up with TRBD2. CDR3 length equals 17 residues. The V gene end was trimmed by 1 base and the J gene end by 7 bases; junction bases not matched to a gene: 13. Per germline, CDR1 LGHDT and CDR2 YNNKEL (reference sequence). The CDR3 sequence is CASSQGVPASGSREQYF. CDR3 in DNA: TGTGCCAGCAGCCAAGGGGTTCCGGCTAGCGGGAGTCGAGAGCAGTACTTC.

The V call is TRBV10-1, the J call TRBJ2-1; 14 nucleotides align to TRBD2. Germline CDR1 reads WNHNN; CDR2 reads SYGVQD (reference sequence). Trimming cost V 2 bases and J 8 bases; bases outside gene matches: 11. The CDR3 is 18 residues long. CDR3 sequence (DNA): TGCGCCAGCAGTGAGCCCTCGGGACTAGCGGGAGCAAGGTATGAGCAGTTCTTC. It encodes CASSEPSGLAGARYEQFF.

The chain couples TRBV6-4 to TRBJ2-1; 8 nucleotides align to TRBD2. The CDR3 is 17 amino acids. Germline values: CDR1 MRHNA, CDR2 SNTAGT. Trimming cost V 6 bases and J 4 bases; bases outside gene matches: 14. The CDR3 DNA sequence: TGTGCCAGCAGCCACAGGAGAGCGGGAGCGGGTTACAATGAGCAGTTCTTC. It is translated as CASSHRRAGAGYNEQFF.

The chain recombines TRBV5-4 with TRBJ2-5; 8 bases agree with TRBD1. The CDR3 covers 14 residues. V dropped 0 bases and J dropped 2; count of bases not matched to a gene: 0. Germline V gene sequence: CDR1 SGHNT, CDR2 YYREEE (reference sequence). The CDR3 sequence: CASSLDRGQETQYF. Here the CDR3 DNA reads TGTGCCAGCAGCTTGGACAGGGGGCAAGAGACCCAGTACTTC.

This chain uses TRBV11-3 with TRBJ2-1; no clear D. This CDR3 is built from 13 residues. Looked up from germline, CDR1 is SGHNT and CDR2 is YENEEA. The ends were cut back, 1 base at V and 8 bases at J, with 9 bases in the middle. The CDR3 coding sequence is TGTGCCAGCAGCTTAGTGGTAGGAGATGAGCAGTTCTTC. This gives the protein CASSLVVGDEQFF.

The V call is TRBV28, the J call TRBJ2-7, with 14 bases matching TRBD2. The CDR3 is made up of 14 amino acids. The V gene's germline CDR1 is MDHEN and CDR2 SYDVKM. After removal of 8 bases from V and 7 bases from J, the junction contained 7 bases not matched to a gene. The CDR3, as DNA: TGTGCCAGCGCTCGGACTAGCGGGAGGTATGAGCAGTACTTC. As protein: CASARTSGRYEQYF.

The rearrangement uses TRBV11-3 and TRBJ2-1; 9 bases fit TRBD1. With V trimmed by 4 bases and J by 8 bases, 9 bases remained unmatched. The CDR3 is 15 residues long. CDR1 and CDR2 from the germline V gene are SGHNT and YENEEA. CDR3 nucleotides: TGTGCCAGCAGCTCCCAGGGACAGGGAGCGGATGAGCAGTTCTTC. This sequence encodes CASSSQGQGADEQFF.

The gene calls are TRBV19 and TRBJ1-5, with a weak D call TRBD1 (5 bases). The V gene's germline CDR1 is LNHDA and CDR2 SQIVND (reference sequence). This CDR3 comprises 14 residues. V lost 6 bases and J lost 6, with 15 bases in between. The chain's CDR3 is CASRDQGVGQPQHF. CDR3 nucleotide sequence: TGTGCCAGTAGAGATCAAGGGGTCGGTCAGCCCCAGCATTTT.

The gene calls are TRBV10-1 and TRBJ2-5; D may be TRBD2 (6 bases). V was cut by 5 bases and J by 2 bases, with 12 bases left in between. Germline CDR1 WNHNN, CDR2 SYGVQD (reference sequence). This CDR3 contains 14 residues. CDR3 sequence reads: CASSRDSPQETQYF. CDR3 in DNA: TGCGCCAGCAGTCGGGACTCTCCACAAGAGACCCAGTACTTC.

This sequence joins TRBV19 and TRBJ1-5; 7 positions match TRBD1. The CDR3 has 13 residues. Germline CDR1 and CDR2: LNHDA and SQIVND (reference sequence). Trimming at V came to 9 bases and at J to 4 bases, leaving 6 bases not matched to a gene. The CDR3: CASRDRENQPQHF. The CDR3 bases are TGTGCCAGCCGAGACAGGGAGAATCAGCCCCAGCATTTT.

The genes are TRBV28 and TRBJ2-3; 9 nucleotides line up with TRBD2. V dropped 2 bases and J dropped 6; count of bases not matched to a gene: 9. Germline assignment: CDR1 MDHEN and CDR2 SYDVKM. The CDR3 is made up of 16 amino acids. The DNA for the CDR3 is TGTGCCAGCAGTTTAGGACTAGCGACGATGGCCGATACGCAGTATTTT. Protein: CASSLGLATMADTQYF.

The CDR3, as DNA: TGTGCCAGCAGTGACGAATGGGCTAGCACAGATACGCAGTATTTT. Protein: CASSDEWASTDTQYF. The chain uses TRBV6-1 and TRBJ2-3; D not certain. Trimming shortened V by 3 bases and J by 0 bases, and 10 bases separated the two germline ends. The CDR3 spans 15 residues. The germline V gene has CDR1 MNHNS and CDR2 SASEGT.

The chain combines TRBV6-5 with TRBJ2-3; 11 positions match TRBD2. CDR3 length equals 15 residues. Trimming took 5 bases from V and 4 from J; bases not matched to a gene: 5. CDR1 and CDR2 (germline): MNHEY, SVGAGI. The CDR3, as DNA: TGTGCCAGCAGTAAACTAGCGGGAGCTCCAGATACGCAGTATTTT. Translated, it gives CASSKLAGAPDTQYF.

In this sample, this clone turned up a few times. V usage is TRBV19 and J usage is TRBJ1-1; D ambiguous. Germline V gene data show CDR1 as LNHDA and CDR2 as SQIVND (reference sequence). Trimming took 3 bases from V and 1 from J, leaving 6 bases between them. The CDR3 is 13 residues long. This CDR3 reads CASSISSNTEAFF. Written as DNA, the CDR3 is TGTGCCAGTAGTATTAGTTCGAACACTGAAGCTTTCTTT. The variable domain in full, completed from reference TRBV19 and TRBJ1-1, reads DGGITQSPKYLFRKEGQNVTLSCEQNLNHDAMYWYRQDPGQGLRLIYYSQIVNDFQKGDIAEGYSVSREKKESFPLTVTSAQKNPTAFYLCASSISSNTEAFFGQGTRLTVV.